This passage covers 21 T cell receptor beta chains from one sample sequenced in a study of cytomegalovirus exposure and HLA in healthy donors. A multiplex PCR was run with 60 Vbeta primers and 13 Jbeta primers. Sequenced by immunoSEQ multiplex PCR; TCRdb stores in-frame clones only, minus some. The sample holds about 31,000 clones, about 65% seen once. What was sequenced was PBMCs. These receptors all stem from a man between 45 and 60 years old in good health and CMV-seropositive.

This clone has a handful of counts. The chain links TRBV6-6 to TRBJ2-3; 8 positions match TRBD2. Germline V gene lookup returns CDR1 MNHNY and CDR2 SVGAGI (reference sequence). J was trimmed by 3 bases and V by 6 bases; bases with no gene match: 8. This CDR3 has 15 residues. CDR3 sequence reads: CASRTSGLDTDTQYF. For the CDR3, the DNA is TGTGCCAGCAGGACGTCGGGACTAGATACAGATACGCAGTATTTT.

This clone was detected once. The chain has TRBV7-9 and TRBJ1-4; D ambiguous. CDR1 is SEHNR, CDR2 FQNEAQ, per germline (reference sequence). This CDR3 region has 15 residues. Trimming shortened V by 1 base and J by 5 bases, and 11 bases separated the two germline ends. The CDR3 DNA is TGTGCCAGCAGCTTAGTCTCGGTGATGAATGAAAAACTGTTTTTT. It is translated as CASSLVSVMNEKLFF.

This chain joins TRBV30 and TRBJ2-2, with 9 bases that match TRBD2. V gave up 0 bases and J gave up 2 bases; unmatched junction bases: 4. Germline V CDR1 and CDR2: GTSNPN, SVGIG (reference sequence). The CDR3 has 16 amino acids. CDR3 sequence reads: CAWSVQLAGNTGELFF. CDR3 in DNA: TGTGCCTGGAGTGTACAACTAGCGGGTAACACCGGGGAGCTGTTTTTT.

V gene TRBV29-1 combines with J gene TRBJ1-2, with a possible D match to TRBD1 (6 bases). Trimming removed 6 bases from V and 8 bases from J, with 22 bases in between. There are 14 residues in the CDR3. Per the germline V gene, CDR1 is SQVTM and CDR2 is ANQGSEA. Here the CDR3 reads CSVPPDDRSEGYTF. The CDR3 nucleotides read TGCAGCGTCCCCCCTGATGACAGGTCAGAAGGCTACACCTTC.

The gene calls are TRBV10-3 and TRBJ2-7; 11 positions agree with TRBD2. With 3 bases clipped from V and 5 bases from J, the junction kept 18 bases outside the gene matches. The CDR3 has 19 residues. From germline, CDR1 is ENHRY and CDR2 SYGVKD. The CDR3 loop reads CAISELPSLLAGGTHEQYF. The DNA for the CDR3 is TGTGCCATCAGTGAATTACCAAGTCTCTTAGCGGGAGGGACCCACGAGCAGTACTTC.

The V and J genes are TRBV5-1 and TRBJ2-7; the match to TRBD2 covers 10 bases. Trimming took 0 bases from V and 3 from J; bases not matched to a gene: 9. From germline, CDR1 is SGHRS and CDR2 YFSETQ. The CDR3 has 17 residues. The CDR3 here is CASSLGLAGVSHYEQYF. CDR3 DNA: TGCGCCAGCAGCTTGGGGCTAGCGGGGGTATCTCACTACGAGCAGTACTTC.

The CDR3 region has the DNA TGTGCCTGGAGTGTACTCCAGGGGGCGAGGGGCAATCAGCCCCAGCATTTT. Translation gives CAWSVLQGARGNQPQHF. The chain uses TRBV30 and TRBJ1-5; TRBD1 matches at 8 bases. V dropped 0 bases and J dropped 2; count of bases not matched to a gene: 9. The CDR3 is 17 amino acids. Germline-derived CDR1 and CDR2 are GTSNPN and SVGIG (reference sequence). The complete variable domain, with remaining parts taken from reference TRBV30 and TRBJ1-5, reads SQTIHQWPATLVQPVGSPLSLECTVEGTSNPNLYWYRQAAGRGLQLLFYSVGIGQISSEVPQNLSASRPQDRQFILSSKKLLLSDSGFYLCAWSVLQGARGNQPQHFGDGTRLSIL.

The chain links TRBV4-1 to TRBJ2-1; maybe TRBD2 (7 bases). CDR3 length: 16 residues. Germline CDR1 is MGHRA and CDR2 is YSYEKL. Trimming shortened V by 5 bases and J by 5 bases, and 19 bases separated the two germline ends. Here the CDR3 reads CASSGAEGGRHNEQFF. CDR3 in DNA: TGCGCCAGCAGCGGGGCGGAGGGGGGGCGCCACAATGAGCAGTTCTTC.

This rearrangement joins TRBV5-1 to TRBJ2-7, with 7 bases aligning to TRBD1. The CDR3 runs to 13 residues. The V segment lost 7 bases and the J segment 1 base; nucleotides outside the gene matches: 5. CDR1 is SGHRS and CDR2 is YFSETQ in the germline V gene. The CDR3 region is CASGDRASYEQYF. Here the CDR3 DNA reads TGCGCCAGCGGAGACAGGGCTTCCTACGAGCAGTACTTC. Combining the CDR3 with reference TRBV5-1 and TRBJ2-7 gives the whole variable domain KAGVTQTPRYLIKTRGQQVTLSCSPISGHRSVSWYQQTPGQGLQFLFEYFSETQRNKGNFPGRFSGRQFSNSRSEMNVSTLELGDSALYLCASGDRASYEQYFGPGTRLTVT.

The gene calls are TRBV4-1 and TRBJ1-1; D is ambiguous. Germline loops: CDR1 MGHRA, CDR2 YSYEKL. This CDR3 has 14 residues. V was cut by 5 bases and J by 4 bases, with 14 bases left in between. The CDR3 spells CASSGTRRATEAFF. CDR3 DNA: TGCGCCAGCAGCGGTACTAGGAGAGCCACTGAAGCTTTCTTT.

This clone was detected a few times. The chain combines TRBV28 with TRBJ2-7; 9 nucleotides line up with TRBD2. The germline CDR1 and CDR2 sequences are MDHEN and SYDVKM. J gave up 3 bases and V 4 bases, and 16 bases lay outside the gene matches. The length of the CDR3 is 18 residues. CDR3 sequence reads: CASSSPARGRVSGYEQYF. The CDR3 DNA reads TGTGCCAGCAGTTCGCCCGCCCGCGGGAGGGTCTCCGGCTACGAGCAGTACTTC.

This clone was seen only once. The rearrangement links TRBV13 to TRBJ1-4; no clear D. Trimming removed 4 bases at V and 5 bases at J, with 5 bases between. The CDR3 extends over 12 amino acids. Germline V gene sequence: CDR1 PRHDT, CDR2 FYEKMQ (reference sequence). The CDR3 DNA reads as TGTGCCAGCAGCTCTTTCAATGAAAAACTGTTTTTT. Its protein product is CASSSFNEKLFF.

This clone was counted between two and nine times. The chain recombines TRBV4-1 with TRBJ2-1; 9 positions agree with TRBD2. Germline V gives CDR1 MGHRA, CDR2 YSYEKL. The CDR3 has 16 residues. V dropped 4 bases and J dropped 0; count of bases not matched to a gene: 4. CDR3 in DNA: TGCGCCAGCAGCCGACGACTAGCGGACTCCTACAATGAGCAGTTCTTC. Protein product: CASSRRLADSYNEQFF.

The V gene is TRBV2, the J gene TRBJ2-3; TRBD1 aligns across 8 bases. This CDR3 is built from 15 residues. Germline V lookup: CDR1 SNHLY, CDR2 FYNNEI. The trim removed 5 bases at V and 1 base at J, leaving 5 bases unmatched. CDR3 amino acids: CASSSQTGGTDTQYF. In nucleotides, the CDR3 is TGTGCCAGCAGTTCCCAGACAGGGGGCACAGATACGCAGTATTTT. Full variable domain (rest looked up from reference TRBV2 and TRBJ2-3): EPEVTQTPSHQVTQMGQEVILRCVPISNHLYFYWYRQILGQKVEFLVSFYNNEISEKSEIFDDQFSVERPDGSNFTLKIRSTKLEDSAMYFCASSSQTGGTDTQYFGPGTRLTVL.

CDR3 DNA: TGTGCCAGCAGTGAAGGAGGGAAGTCTAACTATGGCTACACCTTC. It codes for CASSEGGKSNYGYTF. The chain links TRBV6-1 to TRBJ1-2; D is ambiguous. The germline gives CDR1 MNHNS, CDR2 SASEGT. The CDR3 consists of 15 residues. V lost 1 base and J lost 0, with 9 bases in between.

This clone was seen only once. V gene TRBV15 combines with J gene TRBJ1-2; D may be TRBD1 (5 bases). The CDR3 totals 15 residues. Germline V gene lookup returns CDR1 LNHNV and CDR2 YYDKDF (reference sequence). Trimming removed 0 bases from V and 4 bases from J, with 12 bases in between. DNA of the CDR3: TGTGCCACCAGCAGAGACCGGGGGATTGGCTATGGCTACACCTTC. Translating it yields CATSRDRGIGYGYTF.

The V gene is TRBV28, the J gene TRBJ2-7; D ambiguous. Per germline, CDR1 MDHEN and CDR2 SYDVKM. Deletions cut 2 bases from V and 0 bases from J, with 8 bases between. CDR3 length equals 14 residues. The CDR3 coding sequence is TGTGCCAGCAGTTTACCACACAGCTCCTACGAGCAGTACTTC. Amino acid sequence: CASSLPHSSYEQYF.

In DNA form, the CDR3 reads TGTGCCAGCACCCGCCTGGGGACAGGGGAGGCGGGGGAGCTGTTTTTT. Its protein is CASTRLGTGEAGELFF. The chain employs TRBV27 and TRBJ2-2, with 10 bases lining up with TRBD1. The CDR3 loop spans 16 amino acids. In germline, CDR1 is MNHEY, CDR2 SMNVEV (reference sequence). V gave up 7 bases and J gave up 8 bases; unmatched junction bases: 13.

As for this clone: One end of the junction does not line up with germline, which may come from a read error. J is TRBJ2-7 and V is TRBV6-5, with 7 bases identical to TRBD1. Germline loops: CDR1 MNHEY, CDR2 SVGAGI. The CDR3 runs 14 residues. This chain's CDR3 is CASSYRTGAYGQYF. The CDR3 nucleotides are TGTGCCAGCAGTTACCGGACAGGAGCCTACGGGCAGTACTTC.

The chain uses TRBV5-4 and TRBJ2-3; 11 positions match TRBD2. Germline values: CDR1 SGHNT, CDR2 YYREEE (reference sequence). CDR3 size: 16 residues. V was clipped by 4 bases and J by 0 bases; unmatched bases: 4. The CDR3 sequence is CASSPRTSGSTDTQYF. CDR3 bases: TGTGCCAGCAGCCCTAGGACTAGCGGGAGCACAGATACGCAGTATTTT.

The chain recombines TRBV30 with TRBJ1-6, with a tentative D call TRBD1 (5 bases). V dropped 1 base and J dropped 8 bases, with 6 bases sitting between them. There are 12 residues in the CDR3. Germline V gives CDR1 GTSNPN, CDR2 SVGIG (reference sequence). The CDR3 DNA is TGTGCCTGGAGTGGGGGGGATTCACCCCTCCACTTT. Encoded protein: CAWSGGDSPLHF.